Below, 30 T cell receptor beta chains from the same sample are listed, as sequenced in a study of identical twins. TCRdb re-called the 5' RACE reads through MiXCR, storing one row per CDR3 protein. The sample yields 250,000 to 350,000 distinct CDR3 sequences, over 8.5% seen once. These data were also filed under a second study, of yellow fever vaccine responses in identical twins.

Material for sequencing was CD8+ T cells sorted from blood. The source is a woman younger than 30 in good health.

This clonotype was counted only a few times. The chain employs TRBV5-5 and TRBJ2-7; TRBD2 is a possible D gene (5 bases). This CDR3 spans 18 amino acids. Germline CDR1 is SGHKS and CDR2 is YYEKEE (reference sequence). V lost 0 bases to trimming and J lost 4 bases, with 23 bases between them. DNA for the CDR3: TGTGCCAGCAGCTTGGACCGTTGGTTGGGAGTGACCGGGTACGAGCAGTACTTC. Its translation is CASSLDRWLGVTGYEQYF.

This clonotype has at least ten counts. This chain links TRBV11-2 with TRBJ1-1; TRBD1 might be the D (6 bases). CDR3 length: 15 residues. In germline, CDR1 is SGHAT, CDR2 FQNNGV. V lost 7 bases and J 6 bases, leaving 21 bases between the germline ends. The CDR3 DNA reads as TGTGCCAGCACCATTCAGGGGCACCCGGACGCTGAAGCTTTCTTT. Protein sequence: CASTIQGHPDAEAFF.

The V call is TRBV28, the J call TRBJ2-5; D not certain. V lost 7 bases, J lost 2 bases, and 11 bases lay in between. The CDR3 has 13 residues. In germline, CDR1 is MDHEN, CDR2 SYDVKM. This CDR3 is CASNLLGQETQYF. DNA of the CDR3: TGTGCCAGCAACCTTCTGGGACAAGAGACCCAGTACTTC.

The rearrangement uses TRBV7-8 and TRBJ2-1; TRBD2 might be the D (6 bases). The CDR3 runs to 15 residues. V shed 6 bases and J shed 6 bases, with 18 bases lying between them. Germline V lookup: CDR1 SGHVS, CDR2 FQNEAQ. The CDR3 reads CASRSTGTALNEQFF. The CDR3 DNA reads as TGTGCCAGCAGGTCGACCGGGACTGCTCTCAATGAGCAGTTCTTC.

This clonotype occurred a few times. This CDR3 is CASSQSNMGVRGSYNEQFF. CDR3 coding DNA: TGCGCCAGCAGCCAATCCAACATGGGGGTCCGGGGTTCCTACAATGAGCAGTTCTTC. The chain uses TRBV4-3 and TRBJ2-1, with D perhaps given as TRBD1 or TRBD2 (5 bases each). The germline gives CDR1 LGHNA, CDR2 YSLEER. The CDR3 has 19 residues. The germline V and J ends were trimmed by 2 bases and 1 base, with 21 bases remaining between them.

V usage is TRBV25-1 and J usage is TRBJ2-7; D uncertain. V gave up 7 bases and J gave up 0 bases, with 10 bases separating them. From germline, CDR1 is MGHDK and CDR2 SYGVNS. The CDR3 has 13 amino acids. CDR3 protein: CASTDDDSYEQYF. For the CDR3, the DNA is TGTGCCAGCACGGACGACGACTCCTACGAGCAGTACTTC.

The genes are TRBV4-1 and TRBJ2-3, with a possible D match to TRBD1 (6 bases). In germline, CDR1 is MGHRA, CDR2 YSYEKL. V was clipped by 2 bases and J by 0 bases, with 12 bases between them. The CDR3 consists of 16 residues. CDR3 amino acids: CASSQSAGDSTDTQYF. As DNA, the CDR3 is TGCGCCAGCAGCCAATCGGCAGGGGATAGCACAGATACGCAGTATTTT.

The chain couples TRBV20-1 to TRBJ2-1; 7 positions agree with TRBD1. V lost 3 bases and J lost 5; bases outside the gene matches: 4. The germline V gene encodes CDR1 DFQATT and CDR2 SNEGSKA (reference sequence). CDR3 size: 13 residues. This chain's CDR3 is CSARWGQNNEQFF. In DNA, the CDR3 is TGCAGTGCTAGGTGGGGACAGAACAATGAGCAGTTCTTC.

This clonotype was seen ten or more times. This chain uses TRBV5-6 with TRBJ2-3; 9 bases are shared with TRBD2. V shed 1 base and J 2 bases; nucleotides not matched to a gene: 11. This CDR3 has 18 residues. Germline V gene lookup returns CDR1 SGHDT and CDR2 YYEEEE. CDR3 in DNA: TGTGCCAGCAGCTTGAGGCTTGCTAGCGGGGCTTTCACAGATACGCAGTATTTT. It specifies CASSLRLASGAFTDTQYF.

This chain joins TRBV6-2 or TRBV6-3 and TRBJ2-7; 7 nucleotides align to TRBD1. This CDR3 has 17 residues. CDR1 is MNHEY, CDR2 SVGEGT, per germline. Germline trimming cut 4 bases from V and 6 bases from J; bases unmatched to any gene: 18. CDR3 coding DNA: TGTGCCAGCAGTTCCCCGGTGAGACAGGGTCTTTTTGGCGAGCAGTACTTC. Translation: CASSSPVRQGLFGEQYF.

This clonotype was counted at least ten times. CDR3 protein: CASSSQGGSNQPQHF. In DNA, the CDR3 is TGTGCCAGCAGCTCCCAGGGAGGTAGCAATCAGCCCCAGCATTTT. This sequence joins TRBV7-9 and TRBJ1-5; a weak D match, TRBD1 (5 bases). V shed 4 bases and J shed 0 bases, with 10 bases lying between them. There are 15 residues in the CDR3. Germline-derived CDR1 and CDR2 are SEHNR and FQNEAQ (reference sequence). Together with reference TRBV7-9 and TRBJ1-5, the CDR3 gives the full variable domain: DTGVSQNPRHKITKRGQNVTFRCDPISEHNRLYWYRQTLGQGPEFLTYFQNEAQLEKSRLLSDRFSAERPKGSFSTLEIQRTEQGDSAMYLCASSSQGGSNQPQHFGDGTRLSIL.

Regarding this clonotype: A clone one base away is much larger, so this may be a read error. This chain links TRBV7-8 with TRBJ2-2; perhaps TRBD2 as D (6 bases). Germline assignment: CDR1 SGHVS and CDR2 FQNEAQ. The germline V and J ends were trimmed by 6 bases and 6 bases, with 20 bases remaining between them. The length of the CDR3 is 16 residues. In nucleotides, the CDR3 is TGTGCCAGCAGTCTTACTTGGGACTCAGACTCCGGGGAGCTGTTTTTT. Amino acids: CASSLTWDSDSGELFF.

Ten or more counts support this clonotype. As DNA, the CDR3 is TGTGCCATCCTAGCGGGGGGGCGTTCAGATACGCAGTATTTT. Residues: CAILAGGRSDTQYF. The gene calls are TRBV10-3 and TRBJ2-3; TRBD2 aligns across 12 bases. CDR3 length: 14 amino acids. Trimming cost V 8 bases and J 4 bases; bases outside gene matches: 4. Germline V lookup: CDR1 ENHRY, CDR2 SYGVKD.

This chain connects TRBV4-3 to TRBJ2-7; 10 nucleotides align to TRBD1. Trimming took 5 bases from V and 4 from J; bases not matched to a gene: 5. This CDR3 has 14 residues. Per the germline V gene, CDR1 is LGHNA and CDR2 is YSLEER. CDR3 protein: CASSSGTGEYEQYF. The CDR3 DNA sequence: TGCGCCAGCAGCAGTGGGACAGGGGAATACGAGCAGTACTTC.

The V and J genes are TRBV30 and TRBJ2-1; D is perhaps TRBD1 (5 bases). The CDR3 contains 11 residues. The germline V gene encodes CDR1 GTSNPN and CDR2 SVGIG (reference sequence). The V end was cut by 5 bases, the J end by 6 bases, with 8 bases between. The CDR3 protein is CAWDRGNEQFF. The CDR3 DNA reads as TGTGCCTGGGACAGAGGCAATGAGCAGTTCTTC.

This clonotype was counted only a few times. V is TRBV28 and J is TRBJ2-7, with 9 bases fitting TRBD2. From germline, CDR1 is MDHEN and CDR2 SYDVKM. The V and J ends lost 7 bases and 2 bases, in that order; junction bases with no gene match: 12. This CDR3 is built from 16 residues. This chain's CDR3 is CASTLPAASGAYEQYF. DNA of the CDR3: TGTGCCAGCACTCTCCCGGCGGCTAGCGGGGCCTACGAGCAGTACTTC.

DNA for the CDR3: TGTGCCAGCAGGGGACAGCTTTCCTACAATGAGCAGTTCTTC. It yields the protein CASRGQLSYNEQFF. The chain couples TRBV6-4 to TRBJ2-1, with TRBD1 matching 7 bases. The ends lost 6 bases at V and 1 base at J; junction bases unmatched: 3. From germline, CDR1 is MRHNA and CDR2 SNTAGT. The CDR3 consists of 14 residues.

This clonotype was counted only a few times. The genes are TRBV30 and TRBJ1-1; the D is unclear. The length of the CDR3 is 13 residues. Germline CDR1 reads GTSNPN; CDR2 reads SVGIG (reference sequence). Trimming shortened V by 4 bases and J by 3 bases, and 12 bases separated the two germline ends. The CDR3 DNA reads TGTGCCTGGACGAACCCCCGGTACACTGAAGCTTTCTTT. Translated, it gives CAWTNPRYTEAFF.

This clonotype was seen a few times. The V gene is TRBV7-9, the J gene TRBJ2-5, with a tentative D call TRBD2 (5 bases). CDR1 and CDR2 from the germline V gene are SEHNR and FQNEAQ (reference sequence). CDR3 length: 16 residues. V lost 5 bases and J 0 bases, leaving 16 bases between the germline ends. For the CDR3, the DNA is TGTGCCAGCAGCCTAATCGCGTTCGGGGACCAAGAGACCCAGTACTTC. Its translation: CASSLIAFGDQETQYF.

V and J are TRBV5-1 and TRBJ2-1; 7 nucleotides align to TRBD2. The J segment lost 8 bases and the V segment lost 0 bases, leaving 11 bases of the junction unmatched. This CDR3 has 16 residues. Germline V CDR1 and CDR2: SGHRS, YFSETQ. The DNA for the CDR3 is TGCGCCAGCAGCTTGGGGGCGGGAGACCCAGTGGATGAGCAGTTCTTC. Residues: CASSLGAGDPVDEQFF. The full variable domain, rest sourced from reference TRBV5-1 and TRBJ2-1, is KAGVTQTPRYLIKTRGQQVTLSCSPISGHRSVSWYQQTPGQGLQFLFEYFSETQRNKGNFPGRFSGRQFSNSRSEMNVSTLELGDSALYLCASSLGAGDPVDEQFFGPGTRLTVL.

This clonotype has only a few counts. The chain joins TRBV6-2 or TRBV6-3 to TRBJ2-1; no firm D call. CDR1 and CDR2 from the germline V gene are MNHEY and SVGEGT. The length of the CDR3 is 14 residues. V lost 2 bases and J lost 8, with 13 bases in between. The DNA of the CDR3 is TGTGCCAGCAGTTACCTCCAGAATAGCTATGAGCAGTTCTTC. It encodes CASSYLQNSYEQFF.

This clonotype appeared a few times. This chain links TRBV5-6 with TRBJ2-3; D is unclear. The CDR3 is made up of 14 amino acids. Trimming shortened V by 0 bases and J by 2 bases, and 7 bases separated the two germline ends. Looked up from germline, CDR1 is SGHDT and CDR2 is YYEEEE. The CDR3 loop reads CASSLVAATDTQYF. The CDR3 bases are TGTGCCAGCAGCTTGGTAGCTGCCACAGATACGCAGTATTTT.

Concerning this clonotype itself: It may be a read error: a sequence one base away is much more abundant. The CDR3 DNA follows: TGCAGTGCTCCCTTGGAGGGAGGAACCTACGAGCAGTACTTC. Translating gives CSAPLEGGTYEQYF. J is TRBJ2-7 and V is TRBV20-1, with D perhaps matching TRBD2 (6 bases). The CDR3 contains 14 residues. Germline values: CDR1 DFQATT, CDR2 SNEGSKA (reference sequence). The ends were cut back, 5 bases at V and 2 bases at J, with 16 bases in the middle.

This clonotype was observed at least ten times. This rearrangement joins TRBV29-1 to TRBJ2-7, with a weak D call TRBD1 (5 bases). Trimming pared 4 bases from V and 0 bases from J, leaving 7 bases between. Germline V gene lookup returns CDR1 SQVTM and CDR2 ANQGSEA. This CDR3 contains 12 residues. CDR3 DNA: TGCAGCGTTGGGGGCTTCTCCTACGAGCAGTACTTC. Translation: CSVGGFSYEQYF.

This clonotype appeared a single time. The chain recombines TRBV29-1 with TRBJ1-1; D not resolved. V was trimmed by 4 bases and J by 7 bases, leaving 7 bases between them. The germline gives CDR1 SQVTM, CDR2 ANQGSEA. The CDR3 is made up of 10 amino acids. The CDR3 region is CSVVQNEAFF. CDR3 nucleotides: TGCAGCGTTGTGCAGAATGAAGCTTTCTTT.

This clonotype was observed many times. The chain is built from TRBV6-5 and TRBJ2-3; TRBD2 aligns across 8 bases. This CDR3 spans 15 amino acids. Trimming removed 4 bases from V and 4 bases from J; junction bases left unmatched: 7. Germline V gives CDR1 MNHEY, CDR2 SVGAGI. CDR3 region: CASSSGTSGADTQYF. The CDR3 region has the DNA TGTGCCAGCAGTTCCGGGACTAGTGGTGCAGATACGCAGTATTTT.

This clonotype was detected a few times. This chain links TRBV4-2 with TRBJ2-3, with 9 nucleotides matching TRBD2. The ends lost 1 base at V and 2 bases at J; junction bases unmatched: 1. The CDR3 spans 15 residues. CDR1 is LGHNA and CDR2 is YNFKEQ in the germline V gene. This CDR3 is CASSQGGGATDTQYF. CDR3 bases: TGTGCCAGCAGCCAAGGCGGGGGGGCCACAGATACGCAGTATTTT.

This clonotype showed up many times. The genes are TRBV7-9 and TRBJ2-6; TRBD1 agrees at 11 bases. The V and J ends lost 2 bases and 2 bases, in that order; junction bases with no gene match: 2. CDR3 length equals 17 residues. CDR1 and CDR2 from the germline V gene are SEHNR and FQNEAQ (reference sequence). The CDR3 nucleotides read TGTGCCAGCAGCTTATTGGGACAGGGGGCTGGGGCCAACGTCCTGACTTTC. Its protein is CASSLLGQGAGANVLTF.

The J gene is TRBJ2-7, the V gene TRBV6-1, with a tentative D call TRBD1 (6 bases). Germline V gives CDR1 MNHNS, CDR2 SASEGT. The CDR3 length is 14 residues. The germline V and J ends were trimmed by 6 bases and 3 bases, with 15 bases remaining between them. The CDR3 protein is CASRGAGEVYEQYF. The DNA of the CDR3 is TGTGCCAGCAGGGGGGCAGGGGAAGTCTACGAGCAGTACTTC.

This clonotype was seen just once. The chain recombines TRBV2 with TRBJ2-7; D is unclear. Germline V gene sequence: CDR1 SNHLY, CDR2 FYNNEI. V shed 0 bases and J shed 2 bases, with 11 bases lying between them. The CDR3 extends over 15 amino acids. Here the CDR3 reads CASSEAWEGTYEQYF. DNA of the CDR3: TGTGCCAGCAGTGAAGCTTGGGAAGGCACCTACGAGCAGTACTTC.